This T cell receptor beta chain was obtained from a study of beta chain features in type 1 diabetes. On the study more broadly: Examination covered almost 110,000,000 sorted cells spanning all samples. Findings of the study overall: A potential influence of HLA type upon TCRB rearrangement remained unresolved herein.

For this clone: Its antigen is still unknown.

Germline CDR1 reads ENHRY; CDR2 reads SYGVKD. The CDR3 loop spans 12 amino acids. Trimming pared 2 bases from V and 7 bases from J, leaving 6 bases between. The entirety of the isolated RNA underwent reverse transcription, so expressed TCRB transcripts were sequenced. TCRdb's table, derived via immunoSEQ multiplex PCR, lists solely in-frame clones and lacks some. This table has approximately 120,000 clones, almost 40% appearing once. This chain uses TRBV10-3 with TRBJ2-1; weak D call: TRBD1 (5 bases). This sequence was found in a woman between 18 and 29 years old in good health. Sequencing used stem cell memory CD4+ T cells from blood. CDR3 in amino acids: CAISEQGNEQFF. CDR3 DNA: TGTGCCATCAGTGAGCAGGGTAATGAGCAGTTCTTC.